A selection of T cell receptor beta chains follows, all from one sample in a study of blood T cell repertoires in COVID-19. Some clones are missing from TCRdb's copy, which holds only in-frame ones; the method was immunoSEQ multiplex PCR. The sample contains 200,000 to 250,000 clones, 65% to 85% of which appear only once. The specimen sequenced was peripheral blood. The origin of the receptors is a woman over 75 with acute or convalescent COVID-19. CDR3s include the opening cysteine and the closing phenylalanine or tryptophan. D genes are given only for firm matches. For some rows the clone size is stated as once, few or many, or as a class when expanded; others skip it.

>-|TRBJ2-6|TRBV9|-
CASTQNIGGTFSGANVLTF
TGTGCCAGCACCCAGAACATCGGGGGAACCTTTTCTGGGGCCAACGTCCTGACTTTC
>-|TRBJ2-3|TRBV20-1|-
CSASTPSGTDTQYF
TGCAGTGCTAGTACGCCTAGCGGCACAGATACGCAGTATTTT
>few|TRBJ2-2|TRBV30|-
CAWSATVYTGELFF
TGTGCCTGGAGTGCGACAGTTTACACCGGGGAGCTGTTTTTT
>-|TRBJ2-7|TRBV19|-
CASSITLGALNSEQYF
TGTGCCAGTAGTATTACCCTGGGGGCCCTCAACAGCGAGCAGTACTTC
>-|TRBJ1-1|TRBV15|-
CATSPRGGGNTEAFF
TGTGCCACCAGCCCTCGGGGCGGGGGGAACACTGAAGCTTTCTTT
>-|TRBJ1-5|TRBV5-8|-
CASSLVNSGQPQHF
TGTGCCAGCAGCTTGGTAAACAGCGGCCAGCCCCAGCATTTT
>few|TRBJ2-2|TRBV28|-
CASRLGQGGELFF
TGTGCCAGTCGCCTGGGGCAAGGCGGGGAGCTGTTTTTT
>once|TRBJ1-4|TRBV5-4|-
CATRPGATNEKLFF
TGTGCCACCAGACCAGGGGCAACTAATGAAAAACTGTTTTTT
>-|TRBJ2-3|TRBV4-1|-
CASRPGHSSTDTQYF
TGCGCCAGCAGGCCCGGACACAGTAGCACAGATACGCAGTATTTT
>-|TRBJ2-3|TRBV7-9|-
CASSLAAFSSTDTQYF
TGTGCCAGCAGCTTAGCAGCCTTTTCTAGCACAGATACGCAGTATTTT
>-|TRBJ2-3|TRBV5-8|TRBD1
CASRRTGAADTQYF
TGTGCCAGCAGACGGACAGGGGCAGCAGATACGCAGTATTTT
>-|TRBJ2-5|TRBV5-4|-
CASSLVAVQETQYF
TGTGCCAGCAGCTTGGTAGCGGTCCAAGAGACCCAGTACTTC
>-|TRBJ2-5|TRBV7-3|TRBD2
CASSARLAGQEAQYF
TGTGCCAGCAGCGCCCGACTAGCGGGCCAAGAGGCCCAGTACTTC
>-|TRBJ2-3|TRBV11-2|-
CASTQMPSTDTQYF
TGTGCCAGCACCCAGATGCCGAGCACAGATACGCAGTATTTT
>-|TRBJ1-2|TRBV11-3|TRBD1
CASSLVQGFGYTF
TGTGCCAGCAGCTTAGTACAGGGGTTTGGCTACACCTTC
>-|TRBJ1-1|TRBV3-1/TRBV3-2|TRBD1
CASSFRQGNTEAFF
TGTGCCAGCAGCTTCCGACAGGGGAACACTGAAGCTTTCTTT
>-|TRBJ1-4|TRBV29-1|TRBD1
CSVGQGPSEKLFF
TGCAGCGTGGGACAGGGACCCTCTGAAAAACTGTTTTTT
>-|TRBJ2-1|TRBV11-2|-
CASSLEGGVAAEQFF
TGTGCCAGCAGCTTAGAGGGGGGAGTAGCGGCTGAGCAGTTCTTC
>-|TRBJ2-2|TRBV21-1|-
CASSKGTGLNTGELFF
TGTGCCAGCAGCAAAGGGACAGGGTTGAACACCGGGGAGCTGTTTTTT
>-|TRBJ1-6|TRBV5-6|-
CASSLKQGLSSPLHF
TGTGCCAGCAGCTTGAAGCAGGGTCTAAGCTCACCCCTCCACTTT
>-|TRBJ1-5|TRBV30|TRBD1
CAWSAYNTLGQDNQPQHF
TGTGCCTGGAGTGCCTATAATACCCTGGGACAGGACAATCAGCCCCAGCATTTT
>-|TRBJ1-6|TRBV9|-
CASSVGEGAPLHF
TGTGCCAGCAGCGTTGGGGAAGGGGCACCCCTCCACTTT
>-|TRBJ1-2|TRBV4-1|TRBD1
CASSQTGTGLNYGYTF
TGCGCCAGCAGCCAAACCGGGACAGGGTTGAACTATGGCTACACCTTC
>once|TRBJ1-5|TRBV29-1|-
CSVAGSNQPQHF
TGCAGCGTTGCAGGATCGAATCAGCCCCAGCATTTT
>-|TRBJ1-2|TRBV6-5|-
CASSYALDSYGYTF
TGTGCCAGCAGTTACGCCTTGGACAGCTATGGCTACACCTTC
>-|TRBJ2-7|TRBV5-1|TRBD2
CASSFSASGNLPYEQYF
TGCGCCAGCAGCTTCTCGGCTAGCGGGAATCTTCCCTACGAGCAGTACTTC
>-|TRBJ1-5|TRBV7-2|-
CASSRGGGQPQHF
TGTGCCAGCAGCCGCGGAGGTGGCCAGCCCCAGCATTTT
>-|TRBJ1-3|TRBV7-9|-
CASSLDIGHGNTIYF
TGTGCCAGCAGCTTAGATATCGGACATGGAAACACCATATATTTT
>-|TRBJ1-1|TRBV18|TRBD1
CASSPLQGLSPEAFF
TGTGCCAGCTCACCTTTACAGGGGTTATCCCCTGAAGCTTTCTTT
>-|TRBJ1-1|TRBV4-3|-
CASSATQGPTEAFF
TGCGCCAGCAGCGCCACCCAGGGCCCCACTGAAGCTTTCTTT
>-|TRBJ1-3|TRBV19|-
CASKVYPGLLDSGNTIYF
TGTGCCAGTAAGGTTTACCCGGGACTGCTGGACTCTGGAAACACCATATATTTT
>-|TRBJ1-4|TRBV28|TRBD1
CASRLTGNAANEKLFF
TGTGCCAGCAGGTTGACAGGGAATGCAGCTAATGAAAAACTGTTTTTT
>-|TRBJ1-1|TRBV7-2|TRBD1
CASSRDRENTEAFF
TGTGCCAGCAGCCGGGACAGGGAGAACACTGAAGCTTTCTTT
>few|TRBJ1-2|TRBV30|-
CANTAGGPGGYTF
TGCGCCAACACCGCCGGGGGGCCGGGGGGCTACACCTTC
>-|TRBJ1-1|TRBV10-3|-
CAISESPRARNTEAFF
TGTGCCATCAGTGAGTCACCCAGGGCCAGGAACACTGAAGCTTTCTTT
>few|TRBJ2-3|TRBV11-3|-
CASSTRLASTDTQYF
TGTGCCAGCAGCACCCGTTTAGCGTCCACAGATACGCAGTATTTT
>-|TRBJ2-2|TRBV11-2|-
CASKFTGPTGELFF
TGTGCCAGCAAGTTCACAGGTCCCACCGGGGAGCTGTTTTTT
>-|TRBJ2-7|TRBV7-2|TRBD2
CASRGGAGGQYEQYF
TGTGCCAGCCGAGGGGGAGCGGGGGGGCAATACGAGCAGTACTTC
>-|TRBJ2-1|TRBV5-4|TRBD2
CASSDLTSGAYNEQFF
TGTGCCAGCAGCGACCTGACTAGCGGGGCATACAATGAGCAGTTCTTC
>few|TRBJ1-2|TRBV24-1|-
CATSDRLYGYTF
TGTGCCACCAGTGACAGGCTCTATGGCTACACCTTC
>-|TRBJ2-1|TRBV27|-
CASSLSPPTSSYNEQFF
TGTGCCAGCAGTTTATCCCCGCCGACTAGCTCCTACAATGAGCAGTTCTTC
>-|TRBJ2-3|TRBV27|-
CASSLRAGGVSTDTQYF
TGTGCCAGCAGTTTACGTGCCGGGGGAGTAAGCACAGATACGCAGTATTTT
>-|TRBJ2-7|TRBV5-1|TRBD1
CASSPSRTGTYEQYF
TGCGCCAGCAGCCCATCGCGGACAGGGACCTACGAGCAGTACTTC
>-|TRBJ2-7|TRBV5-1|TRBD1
CASSPGQGEEEQYF
TGCGCCAGCAGCCCCGGACAGGGAGAAGAAGAGCAGTACTTC
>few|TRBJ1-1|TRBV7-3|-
CASSPTRNTEAFF
TGTGCCAGCAGCCCAACACGGAACACTGAAGCTTTCTTT
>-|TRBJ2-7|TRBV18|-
CASSPYRVGRNYEQYF
TGTGCCAGCTCACCCTACAGGGTAGGTAGGAACTACGAGCAGTACTTC
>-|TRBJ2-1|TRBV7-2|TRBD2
CASSARLAGAVDEQFF
TGTGCCAGCAGCGCGAGACTAGCGGGGGCGGTCGATGAGCAGTTCTTC
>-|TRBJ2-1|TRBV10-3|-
CAASPGTGYNEQFF
TGTGCCGCCTCTCCCGGGACTGGATACAATGAGCAGTTCTTC
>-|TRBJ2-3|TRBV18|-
CASSPPLGGAGDTQYF
TGTGCCAGCTCACCCCCGCTGGGGGGGGCGGGAGATACGCAGTATTTT
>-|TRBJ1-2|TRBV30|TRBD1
CAWSGTGNGYTF
TGTGCCTGGAGCGGGACAGGGAATGGCTACACCTTC
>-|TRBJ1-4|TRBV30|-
CAWSAQRTAYATNEKLFF
TGTGCCTGGAGCGCCCAACGGACAGCCTATGCAACTAATGAAAAACTGTTTTTT
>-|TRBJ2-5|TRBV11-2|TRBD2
CASSLGWWGTSGEETQYF
TGTGCCAGCAGCTTAGGTTGGTGGGGGACTAGCGGAGAAGAGACCCAGTACTTC
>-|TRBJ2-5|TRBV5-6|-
CASSLAVSGEETQYF
TGTGCCAGCAGCTTGGCGGTCTCGGGGGAGGAGACCCAGTACTTC
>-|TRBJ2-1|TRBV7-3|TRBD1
CASSSRPTGAYNEQFF
TGTGCCAGCAGCTCACGGCCGACAGGGGCCTACAATGAGCAGTTCTTC